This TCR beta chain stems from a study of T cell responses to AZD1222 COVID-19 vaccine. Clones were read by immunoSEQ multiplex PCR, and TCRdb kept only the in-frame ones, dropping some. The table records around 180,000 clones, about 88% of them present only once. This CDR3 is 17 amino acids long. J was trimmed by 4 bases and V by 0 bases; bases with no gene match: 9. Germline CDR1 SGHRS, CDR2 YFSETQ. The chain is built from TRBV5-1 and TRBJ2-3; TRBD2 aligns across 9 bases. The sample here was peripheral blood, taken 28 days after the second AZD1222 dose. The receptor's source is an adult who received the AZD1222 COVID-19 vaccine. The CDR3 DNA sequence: TGCGCCAGCAGCTTGGGGGGGACTAGCCCCTCGGCAGATACGCAGTATTTT. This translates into CASSLGGTSPSADTQYF.